The clone carrying this T cell receptor beta chain was counted a single time. CDR1 SGHAT and CDR2 FQNNGV come from the germline V gene. Between the trimmed V and J ends, which lost 2 bases and 11 bases, there was a span of 12 bases. The CDR3 totals 12 residues. The data were taken from a study of OX40 agonist ivuxolimab in advanced cancers. Repertoires were generated with immunoSEQ multiplex PCR, while TCRdb's copy carries only in-frame clones and drops some. The table shows under 25,000 clones, with less than 85% occurring only once. The sequence came from an adult with an advanced solid tumor such as melanoma, head and neck, liver or kidney cancer. The V and J genes are TRBV11-2 and TRBJ1-1; tentatively, D is TRBD1 (5 bases). The material was CD4+ or CD8+ T cells sorted from blood, obtained in a trial of the OX40 agonist ivuxolimab. CDR3 protein: CASSLRRGEAFF. The CDR3 DNA follows: TGTGCCAGCAGCTTACGAAGGGGTGAGGCTTTCTTT. The full variable domain, rest sourced from reference TRBV11-2 and TRBJ1-1, is EAGVAQSPRYKIIEKRQSVAFWCNPISGHATLYWYQQILGQGPKLLIQFQNNGVVDDSQLPKDRFSAERLKGVDSTLKIQPAKLEDSAVYLCASSLRRGEAFFGQGTRLTVV.